One sample yielded the 5 T cell receptor beta chains listed below, sequenced in a study of T cells in Graves' hyperthyroidism and ophthalmopathy. There were TCR beta CDR3 regions amplified from RNA transcripts. A first-round RT-PCR of the TCR CDR3 used the HTBI primer set. TCRdb re-derived calls from the multiplex PCR reads in MiXCR, one entry per CDR3 protein. The sample includes fewer than 650,000 distinct CDR3 sequences, about 14% of them seen just once. Sequenced sample: blood. These receptor sequences come from a woman in her forties with Graves' ophthalmopathy.

This clonotype occurred many times. The chain joins TRBV12-3 or TRBV12-4 to TRBJ2-7; a possible D gene is TRBD1 (5 bases). The CDR3 runs 14 residues. The germline V and J ends were trimmed by 3 bases and 6 bases, with 15 bases remaining between them. The CDR3 sequence: CASSLALTAGEQYF. In DNA, the CDR3 is TGTGCCAGCAGTTTGGCTCTGACAGCCGGCGAGCAGTACTTC.

The chain is built from TRBV27 and TRBJ2-7; 12 bases agree with TRBD1. J was trimmed by 2 bases and V by 5 bases; bases with no gene match: 7. In germline, CDR1 is MNHEY, CDR2 SMNVEV (reference sequence). This CDR3 has 16 residues. The CDR3 spells CASSELRDRGPYEQYF. The CDR3 region has the DNA TGTGCCAGCAGTGAACTCCGGGACAGGGGGCCCTACGAGCAGTACTTC.

This chain links TRBV2 with TRBJ1-5; possibly TRBD1 for D (5 bases). V dropped 8 bases and J dropped 2 bases, with 13 bases sitting between them. From germline, CDR1 is SNHLY and CDR2 FYNNEI. This CDR3 has 14 residues. In nucleotides, the CDR3 is TGTGCCAGCGGGGGGAGAGGGGGCAATCAGCCCCAGCATTTT. Protein product: CASGGRGGNQPQHF.

This clonotype was detected only once. The chain carries TRBV18 and TRBJ2-4, with TRBD1 matching over 8 bases. CDR3 length: 16 residues. Per the germline V gene, CDR1 is KGHSH and CDR2 is LQKENI. The ends lost 1 base at V and 5 bases at J; junction bases unmatched: 7. CDR3 nucleotide sequence: TGTGCCAGCTCACCACTCCACGGACAGGGAGAAAACATTCAGTACTTC. Residues: CASSPLHGQGENIQYF.

A few counts support this clonotype. The chain recombines TRBV19 with TRBJ2-1; tentatively, D is TRBD2 (6 bases). Trimming stripped 5 bases from V and 4 bases from J, with 21 bases between. Per germline, CDR1 LNHDA and CDR2 SQIVND (reference sequence). The CDR3 length is 17 residues. This CDR3 reads CASSPSRGTSIYNEQFF. The DNA for the CDR3 is TGTGCCAGTAGTCCCAGTCGGGGGACTTCCATTTACAATGAGCAGTTCTTC.